This TCR beta chain was recorded in a study of OX40 agonist ivuxolimab in advanced cancers. About the research overall: Earlier treatment with anti-PD-1, anti-PD-L1 or anti-CTLA-4 was permitted, and 35% to 40% had received some.

Germline V gene sequence: CDR1 SGHAT, CDR2 FQNNGV. Trimming took 5 bases from V and 13 from J, leaving 12 bases between them. This CDR3 is built from 11 residues. This clone appeared a single time. Libraries were prepared by immunoSEQ multiplex PCR; TCRdb keeps only in-frame clonotypes and omits some of them. The sample contains 70,000 to 85,000 clones, roughly 92% of which appear only once. The V call is TRBV11-2, the J call TRBJ2-1; D is uncertain. The TCR sequence derives from an adult with an advanced solid tumor such as melanoma, head and neck, liver or kidney cancer. This material consisted of CD4+ or CD8+ T cells sorted from blood, taken in a trial of the OX40 agonist ivuxolimab. CDR3 protein: CASSRSLPQFF. As DNA, the CDR3 is TGTGCCAGCAGCAGATCCCTCCCCCAGTTCTTC.